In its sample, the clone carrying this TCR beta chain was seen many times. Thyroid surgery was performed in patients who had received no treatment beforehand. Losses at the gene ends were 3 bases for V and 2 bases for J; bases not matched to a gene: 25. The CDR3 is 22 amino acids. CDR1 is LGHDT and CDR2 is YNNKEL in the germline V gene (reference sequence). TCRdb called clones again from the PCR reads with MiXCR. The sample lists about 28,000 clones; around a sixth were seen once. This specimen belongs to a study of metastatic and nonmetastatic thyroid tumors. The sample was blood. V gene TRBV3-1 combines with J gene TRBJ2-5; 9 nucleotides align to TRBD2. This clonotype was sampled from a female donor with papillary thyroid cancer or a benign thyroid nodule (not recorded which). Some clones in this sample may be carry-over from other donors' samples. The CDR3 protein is CASSQDGTSGGFASGVQETQYF. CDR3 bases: TGTGCCAGCAGCCAGGACGGGACGAGTGGGGGGTTCGCTAGCGGGGTACAAGAGACCCAGTACTTC.